What follows describes a single T cell receptor (beta chain). What it recognizes is unknown. 60 Vbeta and 13 Jbeta primers were used in PCR. Libraries were prepared by immunoSEQ multiplex PCR; TCRdb keeps only in-frame clonotypes and omits some of them. The sample has some 150,000 clones, about 10% seen once. The sample originates from a study of cytomegalovirus exposure and HLA in healthy donors. Study findings and constraints: TCR beta V- and J-gene trimming, according to a later analysis, was linked to a missense DCLRE1C variant.

Germline trimming cut 2 bases from V and 1 base from J; bases unmatched to any gene: 10. Germline loops: CDR1 SEHNR, CDR2 FQNEAQ (reference sequence). This CDR3 is built from 18 residues. Sequencing was carried out using PBMCs. The V call is TRBV7-9, the J call TRBJ1-2; 10 positions match TRBD1. The TCR comes from a woman in her 40s in good health and CMV-seropositive. CDR3 in amino acids: CASSLFVGQGVFNYGYTF. The CDR3 DNA sequence: TGTGCCAGCAGCTTATTCGTCGGACAGGGGGTCTTTAACTATGGCTACACCTTC. Variable domain in full (rest from reference TRBV7-9 and TRBJ1-2): DTGVSQNPRHKITKRGQNVTFRCDPISEHNRLYWYRQTLGQGPEFLTYFQNEAQLEKSRLLSDRFSAERPKGSFSTLEIQRTEQGDSAMYLCASSLFVGQGVFNYGYTFGSGTRLTVV.